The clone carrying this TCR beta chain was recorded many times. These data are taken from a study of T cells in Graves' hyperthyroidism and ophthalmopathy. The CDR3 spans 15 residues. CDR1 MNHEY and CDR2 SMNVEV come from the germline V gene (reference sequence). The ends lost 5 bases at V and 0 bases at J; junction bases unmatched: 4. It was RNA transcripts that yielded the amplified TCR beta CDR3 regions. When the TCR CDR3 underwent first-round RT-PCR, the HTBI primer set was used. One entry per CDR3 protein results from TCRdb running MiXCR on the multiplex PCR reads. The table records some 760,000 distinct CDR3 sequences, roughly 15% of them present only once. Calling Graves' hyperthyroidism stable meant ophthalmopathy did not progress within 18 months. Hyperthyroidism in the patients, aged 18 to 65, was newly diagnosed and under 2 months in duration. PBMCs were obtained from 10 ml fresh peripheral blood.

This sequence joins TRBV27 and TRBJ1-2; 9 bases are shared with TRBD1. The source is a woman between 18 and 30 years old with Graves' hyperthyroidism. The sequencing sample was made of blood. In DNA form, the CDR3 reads TGTGCCAGCAGTGGAGGGACAGGGACTAACTATGGCTACACCTTC. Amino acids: CASSGGTGTNYGYTF.